The 23 T cell receptor beta chains below all came from one sample that was sequenced in a study of blood T cell repertoires in COVID-19. This table comes from immunoSEQ multiplex PCR, and its TCRdb copy is limited to in-frame clones, with some not included. The table has fewer than 700,000 clones, 70% to 90% seen once. The sample consisted of peripheral blood. The origin of the receptors is a woman between 50 and 59 years old with COVID-19, enrolled during active disease.

The rearrangement joins TRBV19 to TRBJ1-5, with D possibly matching TRBD1 (5 bases). This CDR3 has 15 amino acids. The germline V gene encodes CDR1 LNHDA and CDR2 SQIVND (reference sequence). Trimming cost V 2 bases and J 0 bases, with 8 bases left between them. CDR3 in DNA: TGTGCCAGTAGTATAAGGGGCGTTAGCAATCAGCCCCAGCATTTT. Protein sequence: CASSIRGVSNQPQHF.

This chain links TRBV19 with TRBJ2-2, with a tentative D call TRBD1 (6 bases). Trimming removed 6 bases from V and 5 bases from J, with 19 bases in between. CDR1 LNHDA and CDR2 SQIVND come from the germline V gene (reference sequence). This CDR3 has 16 residues. CDR3 residues: CASSATGTRGTGELFF. CDR3 sequence (DNA): TGTGCCAGTAGCGCCACCGGGACGAGGGGGACCGGGGAGCTGTTTTTT. Full variable domain (missing parts from reference TRBV19 and TRBJ2-2): DGGITQSPKYLFRKEGQNVTLSCEQNLNHDAMYWYRQDPGQGLRLIYYSQIVNDFQKGDIAEGYSVSREKKESFPLTVTSAQKNPTAFYLCASSATGTRGTGELFFGEGSRLTVL.

DNA of the CDR3: TGCGCCACCAGGAGAGGGGTGCGGGGCTCTTCAAACACCGGGGAGCTGTTTTTT. Amino acid sequence: CATRRGVRGSSNTGELFF. This chain connects TRBV5-1 to TRBJ2-2, with D perhaps TRBD2 (6 bases). This CDR3 spans 18 amino acids. Trimming cost V 9 bases and J 2 bases, with 26 bases left between them. In germline, CDR1 is SGHRS, CDR2 YFSETQ.

The rearrangement joins TRBV27 to TRBJ2-6; D gene unclear. This CDR3 is 15 amino acids long. The germline gives CDR1 MNHEY, CDR2 SMNVEV (reference sequence). The V and J ends lost 2 bases and 0 bases respectively, with 5 bases between them. The CDR3 loop reads CASSLTGSGANVLTF. CDR3 nucleotides: TGTGCCAGCAGTTTAACGGGCTCTGGGGCCAACGTCCTGACTTTC.

CDR3 protein: CASSFDRGPYEQYF. CDR3 bases: TGTGCCAGCAGCTTTGACAGGGGCCCCTACGAGCAGTACTTC. This chain joins TRBV7-2 and TRBJ2-7; TRBD1 aligns across 8 bases. J was trimmed by 2 bases and V by 3 bases; bases with no gene match: 3. CDR1 SGHTA and CDR2 FQGNSA come from the germline V gene. CDR3 length: 14 amino acids. The complete variable domain, with remaining parts taken from reference TRBV7-2 and TRBJ2-7, reads GAGVSQSPSNKVTEKGKDVELRCDPISGHTALYWYRQSLGQGLEFLIYFQGNSAPDKSGLPSDRFSAERTGGSVSTLTIQRTQQEDSAVYLCASSFDRGPYEQYFGPGTRLTVT.

This clone appeared once. This chain uses TRBV5-4 with TRBJ2-7, with a tentative D call TRBD1 (5 bases). Between the trimmed V and J ends, which lost 4 bases and 0 bases, there was a span of 11 bases. The V gene's germline CDR1 is SGHNT and CDR2 YYREEE (reference sequence). This CDR3 has 14 residues. The CDR3 coding sequence is TGTGCCAGCAGCACGTTGACAGCCTCCTACGAGCAGTACTTC. It yields the protein CASSTLTASYEQYF.

This clone was observed a few times. The chain uses TRBV19 and TRBJ1-2; 7 nucleotides align to TRBD1. CDR1 LNHDA and CDR2 SQIVND come from the germline V gene (reference sequence). The junction had 17 bases not matched to a gene; V was cut back by 9 bases and J by 4 bases. The CDR3 loop spans 16 amino acids. CDR3 in DNA: TGTGCCAGCAAGGGGGACAGAGCCGAGGATCGCTATGGCTACACCTTC. It is translated as CASKGDRAEDRYGYTF. Supplemented by reference TRBV19 and TRBJ1-2, the full variable domain reads DGGITQSPKYLFRKEGQNVTLSCEQNLNHDAMYWYRQDPGQGLRLIYYSQIVNDFQKGDIAEGYSVSREKKESFPLTVTSAQKNPTAFYLCASKGDRAEDRYGYTFGSGTRLTVV.

V and J are TRBV7-8 and TRBJ1-1, with 10 bases that match TRBD1. V trimming: 3 bases; J trimming: 6 bases; junction bases outside the gene matches: 7. There are 15 residues in the CDR3. Germline assignment: CDR1 SGHVS and CDR2 FQNEAQ. The CDR3 DNA reads as TGTGCCAGCAGCTTTCTGGTGACAGGGGGCCCTGAAGCTTTCTTT. Protein product: CASSFLVTGGPEAFF.

The genes are TRBV7-2 and TRBJ1-5; D gene unclear. Germline V lookup: CDR1 SGHTA, CDR2 FQGNSA. The CDR3 covers 14 residues. Trimming removed 5 bases from V and 8 bases from J, with 16 bases in between. CDR3 residues: CASSVGSPVEPQHF. In nucleotides, the CDR3 is TGTGCCAGCAGCGTCGGGAGCCCCGTTGAGCCCCAGCATTTT.

The V gene is TRBV18, the J gene TRBJ2-1; 9 nucleotides line up with TRBD2. CDR1 and CDR2 from the germline V gene are KGHSH and LQKENI. The CDR3 totals 16 residues. The J segment lost 2 bases and the V segment lost 3 bases, leaving 5 bases of the junction unmatched. The CDR3 sequence: CASSPGGGAPYNEQFF. For the CDR3, the DNA is TGTGCCAGCTCACCGGGCGGGGGGGCCCCCTACAATGAGCAGTTCTTC.

This sequence joins TRBV3-1 (or the pseudogene TRBV3-2) and TRBJ1-2; no clear D. The CDR3 runs to 13 residues. V was shortened by 4 bases and J by 8 bases, with 14 bases between the two germline ends. Germline values: CDR1 LGHDT, CDR2 YNNKEL (reference sequence). In DNA form, the CDR3 reads TGTGCCAGCAGCCCCCGAAGGATCGGGGGCTACACCTTC. It yields the protein CASSPRRIGGYTF.

This rearrangement joins TRBV5-1 to TRBJ2-5, with 8 bases matching TRBD1. This CDR3 has 13 residues. With 5 bases clipped from V and 4 bases from J, the junction kept 4 bases outside the gene matches. Germline CDR1 and CDR2: SGHRS and YFSETQ. CDR3 coding DNA: TGCGCCAGCAGGCTCGGACAGGGAGAGACCCAGTACTTC. This codes for CASRLGQGETQYF.

The J gene is TRBJ1-5, the V gene TRBV28; no reliable D call. The V end was cut by 5 bases, the J end by 7 bases, with 15 bases between. From germline, CDR1 is MDHEN and CDR2 SYDVKM. The CDR3 totals 14 residues. Here the CDR3 reads CASSPAGVGQPQHF. DNA for the CDR3: TGTGCCAGCAGTCCCGCGGGCGTAGGGCAGCCCCAGCATTTT.

V and J are TRBV7-3 and TRBJ2-7, with D tentatively TRBD2 (6 bases). The CDR3 length is 15 residues. From germline, CDR1 is SGHTA and CDR2 FQGTGA. With 5 bases removed from V and 0 bases from J, the gap between germline ends came to 14 bases. The CDR3 spells CASSPRGGSSYEQYF. The DNA for the CDR3 is TGTGCCAGCAGCCCCCGCGGAGGGAGCTCCTACGAGCAGTACTTC.

The chain links TRBV7-2 to TRBJ1-5; 7 bases line up with TRBD1. The CDR3 has 14 residues. Germline loops: CDR1 SGHTA, CDR2 FQGNSA. V was clipped by 4 bases and J by 6 bases; unmatched bases: 6. The CDR3 loop reads CASSSPRTGQPQHF. The CDR3, as DNA: TGTGCCAGCAGCTCCCCTCGGACAGGTCAGCCCCAGCATTTT.

The chain links TRBV7-3 to TRBJ2-5; 8 nucleotides agree with TRBD1. This CDR3 has 20 amino acids. Germline-derived CDR1 and CDR2 are SGHTA and FQGTGA. Trimming removed 5 bases from V and 5 bases from J; junction bases left unmatched: 25. CDR3 bases: TGTGCCAGCAGCGTCCGACAGGGGCGCACTATCTCAGGACTGTGGGAGACCCAGTACTTC. This codes for CASSVRQGRTISGLWETQYF. Drawing the rest from reference TRBV7-3 and TRBJ2-5, the complete variable domain is GAGVSQTPSNKVTEKGKYVELRCDPISGHTALYWYRQSLGQGPEFLIYFQGTGAADDSGLPNDRFFAVRPEGSVSTLKIQRTERGDSAVYLCASSVRQGRTISGLWETQYFGPGTRLLVL.

This rearrangement joins TRBV2 to TRBJ1-2; D possibly corresponds to TRBD1 (5 bases). Looked up from germline, CDR1 is SNHLY and CDR2 is FYNNEI. The CDR3 length is 15 residues. V dropped 2 bases and J dropped 5 bases, with 15 bases sitting between them. The CDR3 region has the DNA TGTGCCAGCAGTGAAACGGGACTGACCTCATATGGCTACACCTTC. It codes for CASSETGLTSYGYTF.

This chain connects TRBV5-4 to TRBJ2-1; 7 bases fit TRBD2. Germline lookup yields CDR1 SGHNT and CDR2 YYREEE (reference sequence). This CDR3 spans 15 amino acids. Unmatched junction bases numbered 6, after V lost 1 base and J lost 5 bases. CDR3 region: CASSLISGANNEQFF. Written as DNA, the CDR3 is TGTGCCAGCAGCTTGATAAGCGGGGCCAACAATGAGCAGTTCTTC. Based on the CDR3 plus reference TRBV5-4 and TRBJ2-1, the full variable domain is ETGVTQSPTHLIKTRGQQVTLRCSSQSGHNTVSWYQQALGQGPQFIFQYYREEENGRGNFPPRFSGLQFPNYSSELNVNALELDDSALYLCASSLISGANNEQFFGPGTRLTVL.

The V gene is TRBV3-1 (or the pseudogene TRBV3-2), the J gene TRBJ1-1; D gene unclear. This CDR3 has 12 amino acids. Germline lookup yields CDR1 LGHDT and CDR2 YNNKEL (reference sequence). V lost 1 base and J 3 bases, leaving 3 bases between the germline ends. CDR3 in amino acids: CASSQVYTEAFF. The CDR3 nucleotides are TGTGCCAGCAGCCAAGTCTACACTGAAGCTTTCTTT.

The chain is built from TRBV5-6 and TRBJ1-3; D not resolved. From germline, CDR1 is SGHDT and CDR2 YYEEEE. The ends were cut back, 0 bases at V and 4 bases at J, with 11 bases in the middle. The CDR3 sequence is 15 residues long. CDR3 region: CASSLGAFEGNTIYF. The CDR3 DNA sequence: TGTGCCAGCAGCTTGGGGGCCTTCGAAGGAAACACCATATATTTT.

J is TRBJ2-1 and V is TRBV2; D is ambiguous. The germline V gene has CDR1 SNHLY and CDR2 FYNNEI. V lost 8 bases to trimming and J lost 0 bases, with 11 bases between them. The CDR3 is 14 amino acids. CDR3 residues: CASATPSSYNEQFF. For the CDR3, the DNA is TGTGCCAGCGCGACACCCAGCTCCTACAATGAGCAGTTCTTC.

The chain links TRBV4-1 to TRBJ1-1; D unclear. Trimming took off 1 base at V and 4 bases at J, with 10 bases between the two ends. The CDR3 totals 14 residues. Germline CDR1 is MGHRA and CDR2 is YSYEKL. The CDR3 bases are TGCGCCAGCAGCCAAGCCCCGGGGTCCACTGAAGCTTTCTTT. This translates into CASSQAPGSTEAFF.

J is TRBJ1-2 and V is TRBV2, with 9 positions matching TRBD1. CDR1 and CDR2 (germline): SNHLY, FYNNEI. The CDR3 is 16 amino acids. After removal of 2 bases from V and 8 bases from J, the junction contained 12 bases not matched to a gene. The CDR3 DNA is TGTGCCAGCAGTGAACCCCAGACAGGGGGGGACGGGGGCTACACCTTC. Its translation is CASSEPQTGGDGGYTF.